This TCR beta chain was recovered during a study of blood T cell repertoires in COVID-19. Overall study: The analysed material was cDNA or gDNA that came from T cells, B-cell-depleted T cells, or PBMCs.

The CDR3 consists of 13 residues. Germline V gene lookup returns CDR1 MNHEY and CDR2 SVGEGT. J lost 9 bases, V lost 6 bases, and 11 bases had no gene match. TCRdb keeps only in-frame clones here, not all; method: immunoSEQ multiplex PCR. Of fewer than 150,000 clones in the sample, approximately 84% are singletons; the top ten hold 8.8%. Material: peripheral blood. The receptor was isolated from a woman over 75 in a cohort sampled during active or convalescent COVID-19. The V and J genes are TRBV6-2 or TRBV6-3 and TRBJ2-7; 7 nucleotides match TRBD2. The CDR3 region is CASSDSGQRGQYV. In DNA form, the CDR3 reads TGTGCCAGCAGCGACTCGGGGCAGCGGGGGCAGTACGTC.